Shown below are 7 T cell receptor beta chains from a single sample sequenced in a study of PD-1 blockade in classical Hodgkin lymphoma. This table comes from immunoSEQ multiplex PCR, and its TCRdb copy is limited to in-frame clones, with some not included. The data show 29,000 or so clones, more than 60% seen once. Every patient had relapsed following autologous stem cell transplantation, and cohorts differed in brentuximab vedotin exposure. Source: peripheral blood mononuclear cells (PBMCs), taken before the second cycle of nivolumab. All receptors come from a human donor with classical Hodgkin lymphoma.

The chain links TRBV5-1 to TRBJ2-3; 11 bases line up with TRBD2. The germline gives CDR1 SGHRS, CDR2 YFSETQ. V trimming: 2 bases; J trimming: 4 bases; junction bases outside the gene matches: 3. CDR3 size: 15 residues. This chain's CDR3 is CASSFSGGAADTQYF. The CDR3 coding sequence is TGCGCCAGCAGCTTTAGCGGGGGGGCCGCAGATACGCAGTATTTT.

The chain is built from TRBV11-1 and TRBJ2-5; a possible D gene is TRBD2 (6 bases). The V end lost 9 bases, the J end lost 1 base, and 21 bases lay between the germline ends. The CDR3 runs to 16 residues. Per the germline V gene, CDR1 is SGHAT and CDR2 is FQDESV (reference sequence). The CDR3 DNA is TGTGCCAGAGGGACCCGGGGGAAACTAACCCAAGAGACCCAGTACTTC. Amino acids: CARGTRGKLTQETQYF. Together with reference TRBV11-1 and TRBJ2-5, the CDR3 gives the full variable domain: EAEVAQSPRYKITEKSQAVAFWCDPISGHATLYWYRQILGQGPELLVQFQDESVVDDSQLPKDRFSAERLKGVDSTLKIQPAELGDSAMYLCARGTRGKLTQETQYFGPGTRLLVL.

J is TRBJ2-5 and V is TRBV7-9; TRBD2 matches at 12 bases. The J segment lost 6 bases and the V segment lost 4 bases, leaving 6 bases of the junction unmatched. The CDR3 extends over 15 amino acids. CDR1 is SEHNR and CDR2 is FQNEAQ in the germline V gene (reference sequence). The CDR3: CASSSSGGAAQTQYF. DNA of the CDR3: TGTGCCAGCAGCTCTAGCGGGGGGGCCGCCCAGACCCAGTACTTC.

CDR3 sequence (DNA): TGTGCCAGCAGCTTAAGAGGGGCTTACGAGCAGTACGTC. Residues: CASSLRGAYEQYV. The V gene is TRBV7-2, the J gene TRBJ2-7, with D possibly being TRBD1 or TRBD2 (5 bases each). CDR1 SGHTA and CDR2 FQGNSA come from the germline V gene. The CDR3 spans 13 residues. The V end was cut by 2 bases, the J end by 4 bases, with 9 bases between.

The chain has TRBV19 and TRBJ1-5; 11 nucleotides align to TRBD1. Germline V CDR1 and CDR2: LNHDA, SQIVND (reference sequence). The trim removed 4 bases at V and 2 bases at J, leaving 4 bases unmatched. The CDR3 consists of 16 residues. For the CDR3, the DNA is TGTGCCAGTAGTACCCAGGACAGGGGGCGCAATCAGCCCCAGCATTTT. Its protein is CASSTQDRGRNQPQHF.

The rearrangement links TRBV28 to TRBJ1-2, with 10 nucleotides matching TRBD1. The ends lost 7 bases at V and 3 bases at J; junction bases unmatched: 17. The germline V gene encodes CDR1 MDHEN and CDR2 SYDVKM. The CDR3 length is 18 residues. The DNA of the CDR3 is TGTGCCAGCACAATAGCCGGGGACAGGGGTGGGTTAGACTATGGCTACACCTTC. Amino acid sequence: CASTIAGDRGGLDYGYTF.

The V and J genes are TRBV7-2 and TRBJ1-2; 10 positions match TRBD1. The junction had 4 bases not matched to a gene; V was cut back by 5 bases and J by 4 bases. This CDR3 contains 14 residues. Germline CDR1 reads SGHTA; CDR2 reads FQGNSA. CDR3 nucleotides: TGTGCCAGCAGCCGGGACAGGGGAGGCTATGGCTACACCTTC. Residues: CASSRDRGGYGYTF.